The rows below give T cell receptor beta chains drawn from one sample of a study of shared T cell receptors in the human thymus. The table came from immunoSEQ multiplex PCR; TCRdb's copy has only in-frame clones and leaves some out. The sample consists of around 340,000 clones, 85% to 95% of them appearing once. Sequenced sample: thymocytes. The receptors come from a human donor. Both conserved end residues are part of each CDR3. The D gene is left open where the match is weak. Clone size is given for some rows only: seen once, a few or many times, or a class if the clone is expanded.

j_call: TRBJ2-1; d_call: NA; v_call: TRBV11-2; clone_size: NA; cdr3_nt: TGTGCCAGCAGGCTTGCAGCCCACAAGAGGGGTGAGCAGTTCTTC; cdr3_aa: CASRLAAHKRGEQFF
j_call: TRBJ1-5; d_call: TRBD1; v_call: TRBV4-1; clone_size: NA; cdr3_nt: TGCGCCAGCAGCCACTTACCGCCGGGACAGGGTAGCAATCAGCCCCAGCATTTT; cdr3_aa: CASSHLPPGQGSNQPQHF
j_call: TRBJ2-1; d_call: TRBD2; v_call: TRBV7-2; clone_size: NA; cdr3_nt: TGTGCCAGCAGCTTGCGACTAGCGCGGGCTGAGCAGTTCTTC; cdr3_aa: CASSLRLARAEQFF
j_call: TRBJ2-3; d_call: TRBD2; v_call: TRBV5-6; clone_size: once; cdr3_nt: TGTGCCAGCAGCTTTGGGACTAGCGGGAGAGATACGCAGTATTTT; cdr3_aa: CASSFGTSGRDTQYF
j_call: TRBJ2-3; d_call: NA; v_call: TRBV25-1; clone_size: NA; cdr3_nt: TGTGCCAGCAGTGATCGGGTGACGGTAGGCGATACGCAGTATTTT; cdr3_aa: CASSDRVTVGDTQYF
j_call: TRBJ2-7; d_call: NA; v_call: TRBV27; clone_size: NA; cdr3_nt: TGTGCCAGCAGCTGGGGTTCAGGGACGTACGAGCAGTACTTC; cdr3_aa: CASSWGSGTYEQYF
j_call: TRBJ2-5; d_call: NA; v_call: TRBV28; clone_size: NA; cdr3_nt: TGTGCCAGCAGTTGGATTGGGAGCTCCTTTGAGACCCAGTACTTC; cdr3_aa: CASSWIGSSFETQYF
j_call: TRBJ1-2; d_call: NA; v_call: TRBV9; clone_size: once; cdr3_nt: TGTGCCAGTAAAAATGGGGGACGGAACTATGGCTACACCTTC; cdr3_aa: CASKNGGRNYGYTF
j_call: TRBJ1-1; d_call: TRBD1; v_call: TRBV5-1; clone_size: NA; cdr3_nt: TGCGCCAGCAGCCGAAGGGCAGGGGGCCGTAACACTGAAGCTTTCTTT; cdr3_aa: CASSRRAGGRNTEAFF
j_call: TRBJ1-1; d_call: TRBD1; v_call: TRBV12-5; clone_size: NA; cdr3_nt: TGTGCTAGTGGTTTGCTAACCGACAGGGCGAACACTGAAGCTTTCTTT; cdr3_aa: CASGLLTDRANTEAFF
j_call: TRBJ2-7; d_call: TRBD1; v_call: TRBV27; clone_size: NA; cdr3_nt: TGTGCCAGCAGAACGGGACAGGGGGCCGACGAGCAGTACTTC; cdr3_aa: CASRTGQGADEQYF
j_call: TRBJ2-7; d_call: NA; v_call: TRBV29-1; clone_size: once; cdr3_nt: TGCAGCGCCCAAATTCGGCCCCGGACGGGAAGCGGAGTTCAGGGGTTACCCTACGAGCAGTACTTC; cdr3_aa: CSAQIRPRTGSGVQGLPYEQYF
j_call: TRBJ1-1; d_call: NA; v_call: TRBV7-2; clone_size: NA; cdr3_nt: TGTGCCAGCAGCACCGAAGGGAACACTGAAGCTTTCTTT; cdr3_aa: CASSTEGNTEAFF
j_call: TRBJ1-1; d_call: NA; v_call: TRBV7-8; clone_size: NA; cdr3_nt: TGTGCCAGCAGTTTACAGGGAGGGAACTGTAACGGCACTGAAGCTTTCTTT; cdr3_aa: CASSLQGGNCNGTEAFF
j_call: TRBJ2-3; d_call: NA; v_call: TRBV6-4; clone_size: NA; cdr3_nt: TGTGCCCACCGTTCAGCGACGGCTAGCCGCACAGATACGCAGTATTTT; cdr3_aa: CAHRSATASRTDTQYF
j_call: TRBJ2-3; d_call: NA; v_call: TRBV30; clone_size: NA; cdr3_nt: TGTGCCGGAAAGCCCTCTAGCGACAGCACAGATACGCAGTATTTT; cdr3_aa: CAGKPSSDSTDTQYF
j_call: TRBJ2-1; d_call: NA; v_call: TRBV11-3; clone_size: once; cdr3_nt: TGTGCCAGCAGCTTAGGACTGGGTGAGCAGTTCTTC; cdr3_aa: CASSLGLGEQFF
j_call: TRBJ1-2; d_call: NA; v_call: TRBV5-1; clone_size: NA; cdr3_nt: TGCGCCAGCAGCCATGGCAGGGGTGGGGGCTATGGCTACACCTTC; cdr3_aa: CASSHGRGGGYGYTF
j_call: TRBJ2-5; d_call: NA; v_call: TRBV6-1; clone_size: NA; cdr3_nt: TGTGCCAGCAGTGTGGGGGGGCTCGAGACCCAGTACTTC; cdr3_aa: CASSVGGLETQYF
j_call: TRBJ1-5; d_call: TRBD1; v_call: TRBV27; clone_size: NA; cdr3_nt: TGTGCCAGCAGTCCAACAGGGGGCCAGCCCCAGCATTTT; cdr3_aa: CASSPTGGQPQHF
j_call: TRBJ1-5; d_call: NA; v_call: TRBV5-6; clone_size: NA; cdr3_nt: TGTGCCAGCAGCTTGACCGGCAATCAGCCCCAGCATTTT; cdr3_aa: CASSLTGNQPQHF
j_call: TRBJ1-3; d_call: NA; v_call: TRBV20-1; clone_size: NA; cdr3_nt: TGCAGTGCGCTTGGAAACACCATATATTTT; cdr3_aa: CSALGNTIYF
j_call: TRBJ1-2; d_call: NA; v_call: TRBV10-1; clone_size: NA; cdr3_nt: TGCGCCACCCCACTGGGGCCGGGATATGGCTACACCTTC; cdr3_aa: CATPLGPGYGYTF
j_call: TRBJ2-4; d_call: NA; v_call: TRBV30; clone_size: NA; cdr3_nt: TGTGCCTGGAGCGTCGCGGTTATAGCCAAAAACATTCAGTACTTC; cdr3_aa: CAWSVAVIAKNIQYF
j_call: TRBJ1-1; d_call: NA; v_call: TRBV27; clone_size: NA; cdr3_nt: TGTGCCAGCATCAAAAGGGACAACCCGGGAAACACTGAAGCTTTCTTT; cdr3_aa: CASIKRDNPGNTEAFF
j_call: TRBJ2-3; d_call: NA; v_call: TRBV9; clone_size: NA; cdr3_nt: TGTGCCAGCAGCGTAGGATCGTGGAACACAGATACGCAGTATTTT; cdr3_aa: CASSVGSWNTDTQYF
j_call: TRBJ2-5; d_call: TRBD2; v_call: TRBV18; clone_size: NA; cdr3_nt: TGTGCCAGCTCCCTCCTTTTAGCGGGAGGGCCGGAGACCCAGTACTTC; cdr3_aa: CASSLLLAGGPETQYF
j_call: TRBJ2-3; d_call: TRBD1; v_call: TRBV19; clone_size: NA; cdr3_nt: TGTGCCAGTACTAGGGACAGGGGCGGAGATACGCAGTATTTT; cdr3_aa: CASTRDRGGDTQYF
j_call: TRBJ2-7; d_call: TRBD2; v_call: TRBV5-6; clone_size: NA; cdr3_nt: TGTGCCAGCAGCGCCCCCTCTAGCGGGAGACCGTACGAGCAGTACTTC; cdr3_aa: CASSAPSSGRPYEQYF
j_call: TRBJ1-2; d_call: NA; v_call: TRBV2; clone_size: NA; cdr3_nt: TGTGCCAGCAGTGAAGCGCTTCCGATCAGCACGATGTCCTATGGCTACACCTTC; cdr3_aa: CASSEALPISTMSYGYTF
j_call: TRBJ1-1; d_call: NA; v_call: TRBV18; clone_size: NA; cdr3_nt: TGTGCCAGCTCACCCCCAGGCGTTAGAGAGGACACTGAAGCTTTCTTT; cdr3_aa: CASSPPGVREDTEAFF
j_call: TRBJ2-5; d_call: NA; v_call: TRBV27; clone_size: once; cdr3_nt: TGTGCCAGCAGGGGGGAGACCCAGTACTTC; cdr3_aa: CASRGETQYF
j_call: TRBJ2-7; d_call: NA; v_call: TRBV6-4; clone_size: once; cdr3_nt: TGTGCCAGATGGGGGCGCCTGTGCTACGAGCAGTACTTC; cdr3_aa: CARWGRLCYEQYF
j_call: TRBJ2-2; d_call: NA; v_call: TRBV4-1; clone_size: NA; cdr3_nt: TGCGCCAGCAGCCCCCGAGAAGGGAACACCGGGGAGCTGTTTTTT; cdr3_aa: CASSPREGNTGELFF
j_call: TRBJ2-7; d_call: NA; v_call: TRBV29-1; clone_size: once; cdr3_nt: TGCAGCGTTGGGGGGTCCTACGAGCAGTACTTC; cdr3_aa: CSVGGSYEQYF
j_call: TRBJ2-3; d_call: TRBD2; v_call: TRBV19; clone_size: NA; cdr3_nt: TGTGCCAGTAGCCTACTAGCGGGTTCAACAGATACGCAGTATTTT; cdr3_aa: CASSLLAGSTDTQYF
j_call: TRBJ2-7; d_call: NA; v_call: TRBV28; clone_size: NA; cdr3_nt: TGTGCCAGCAGTTGCCAGGACGGTCTCTCCTACGAGCAGTACTTC; cdr3_aa: CASSCQDGLSYEQYF
j_call: TRBJ2-5; d_call: TRBD2; v_call: TRBV9; clone_size: NA; cdr3_nt: TGTGCCAGCAGCGCGACTAGCGGGAGGGAGCAAGAGACCCAGTACTTC; cdr3_aa: CASSATSGREQETQYF
j_call: TRBJ1-3; d_call: TRBD1; v_call: TRBV4-3; clone_size: NA; cdr3_nt: TGCGCCAGCAGCCAAGATGACGCCAGGGGGCCCAACTCTGGAAACACCATATATTTT; cdr3_aa: CASSQDDARGPNSGNTIYF